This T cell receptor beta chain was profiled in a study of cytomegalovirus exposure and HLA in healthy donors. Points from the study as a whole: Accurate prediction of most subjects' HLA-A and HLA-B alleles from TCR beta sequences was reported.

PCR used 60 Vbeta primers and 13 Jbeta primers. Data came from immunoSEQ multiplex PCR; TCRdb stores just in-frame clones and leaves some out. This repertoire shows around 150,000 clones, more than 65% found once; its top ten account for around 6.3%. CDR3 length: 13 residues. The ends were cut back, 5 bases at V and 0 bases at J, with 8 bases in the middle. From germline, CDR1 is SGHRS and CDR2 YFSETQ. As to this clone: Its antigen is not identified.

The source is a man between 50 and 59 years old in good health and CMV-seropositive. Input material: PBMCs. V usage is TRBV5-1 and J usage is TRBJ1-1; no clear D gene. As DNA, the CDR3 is TGCGCCAGCAGGAGGGAAATGAACACTGAAGCTTTCTTT. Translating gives CASRREMNTEAFF.